One T cell receptor beta chain is described in this entry. This clonotype was counted ten times or more. There is no known antigen for this receptor. It has no much larger one-base neighbor in the sample; base qualities were not kept. The data originate from a study of tumor and adjacent non-tumor tissue in lung cancer (dated by TCRdb to the late 2010s). In the study overall: Patients with adenocarcinoma (approximately 11), squamous cell carcinoma (2) and small cell lung cancer (1) were included in the cohort. Ages among the roughly 15 patients ranged from about 31 to 85 years, there were around ten men and 5 women, and disease was at TNM stage I to III. Sequencing generated a total of approximately 130,000,000 productive TCRbeta reads, averaging around 4.2 million reads per sample. Bulk TCRbeta repertoires were compared between lung tumor tissue and matched distant non-tumor lung tissue obtained from over 13 lung cancer patients. Around 31 paired specimens, one tumor and one normal lung sample per patient, were profiled by TCRbeta CDR3 sequencing. Overall study outcomes, separate from this receptor: The top 100 clones accounted for a significantly larger cumulative portion of the repertoire in normal lung than in tumor tissue. The sequencing platform is not named in the methods, and unique molecular identifiers are not mentioned. TCR diversity was significantly higher in younger patients, and greater tumor TCR diversity was associated with shorter overall survival and shorter disease-free survival. Tumor tissue showed significantly greater TCR diversity (inverse Simpson) than normal lung tissue (about 400 vs 180, P = 0.0075, Mann-Whitney U test). Because peripheral blood was not sequenced, blood TCRbeta repertoires in the lung cancer patients of the study were not examined. The cohort had only roughly 16 patients, and the authors noted that larger samples and more detailed clinical data are needed.

The receptor library was made with multiplex PCR. The sequencer was an Illumina HiSeq 2500. TCRbeta libraries were constructed through three rounds of nested PCR with primers (Table S4) according to protocols adapted from ARM-PCR. PCR products of 200-500 bp were gel-excised and purified with the QIAquick gel extraction kit before sequencing. The authors processed their data as follows. Trimmomatic was used to clean the reads, FLASH was used to merge the reads into complete CDR3 sequences, and MiTCR was used to assign the reads to V(D)J germline segments. Clonal diversity was calculated as the inverse Simpson's index using VDJtools. In-frame sequences without a premature stop codon were defined as productive reads. The raw public reads went through TCRdb reprocessing: fastp at Q25, MiXCR clone calling, in-frame beta chains kept. Identical CDR3 proteins give one entry, which carries the most common genes and DNA. What appears here as the V and J calls and clone size reflects TCRdb's work, not the paper's. This sample has 70,000 to 90,000 distinct CDR3 sequences in its table, and more than 60% of those were observed once. The top ten clones comprise approximately 12% of the sample.

RNA was isolated from bulk unsorted tissue, and RNA quality was assessed with a NanoDrop ND-1000 and an Agilent 2100. All donors had newly diagnosed lung cancer, had not received prior chemotherapy, and were admitted for thoracic surgery in China between August and November 2014. Patients with previous radiotherapy or chemotherapy, or with another concurrent cancer, were excluded from the study. Surgical tissue pieces of about 1-2 cm3 were preserved in RNAlater solution and stored at -80 °C until use. CDR1 DFQATT and CDR2 SNEGSKA are derived from the germline V gene (reference sequence). The CDR3 starts with the cysteine, ends with the phenylalanine, and has 13 residues. The read is trimmed to its CDR3 DNA, 39 bases read in frame from base 1. V loses 6 bases of germline sequence and J loses 2 bases, and the interval between the two ends is 12 bases.

The sequence was collected from a woman aged 50 to 60 with non-small cell lung cancer. The sample comprised lung tumor tissue. The V and J segments used are TRBV20-1 and TRBJ2-3, with no confidently assigned D gene. The CDR3 is CSADEGVTDTQYF. The sequenced DNA is TGCAGTGCAGACGAAGGTGTCACAGATACGCAGTATTTT.